This note documents a single T cell receptor (beta chain) sequence. Its specificity is not known. Germline CDR1 reads MDHEN; CDR2 reads SYDVKM. Between the trimmed V and J ends, which lost 7 bases and 8 bases, there was a span of 18 bases. The length of the CDR3 is 14 residues. The source of the sample is a study of cytomegalovirus exposure and HLA in healthy donors. Vbeta (60) and Jbeta (13) primers were used in the PCR. Method: immunoSEQ multiplex PCR; TCRdb's copy keeps in-frame clones and lacks some. The table records 120,000 or so clones, approximately 70% of them present only once. Study-wide points: Clonal expansion was found to be greater in HLA-associated TCR beta chains than in equally common others in a later analysis. In a later analysis, the majority of CMV-associated beta chains seemingly showed HLA restriction.

This clonotype originated in a man younger than 30 in good health and CMV-seronegative. What was sequenced was PBMCs. The chain is built from TRBV28 and TRBJ2-1; tentatively, D is TRBD2 (7 bases). CDR3 protein: CASTRGGAEDEQFF. The CDR3 nucleotides are TGTGCCAGCACGAGGGGGGGGGCAGAGGATGAGCAGTTCTTC.